This TCR beta chain was obtained from a study of shared clonotypes between healthy human individuals. Study conclusions and caveats: Larger estimated richness was generally seen in naive subsets than in memory subsets.

In the case of this clone: As yet, its antigen is unknown.

Sequencing used immunoSEQ multiplex PCR; TCRdb keeps in-frame clones, though not all of them. The sample has over 2 million clones, roughly 94% seen once. Each sample came from a Caucasian adult donor living in Nashville, Tennessee. This CDR3 has 16 amino acids. The germline V gene encodes CDR1 SGHRS and CDR2 YFSETQ. The ends were cut back, 4 bases at V and 2 bases at J, with 13 bases in the middle. The specimen sequenced was naive CD4+ T cells sorted from blood. Subset reported: CD45RA+ positively selected. The chain employs TRBV5-1 and TRBJ1-6, with a tentative D call TRBD1 (6 bases). The TCR originated in a young man in good health. For the CDR3, the DNA is TGCGCCAGCAGCCCAGGACAGCGGGCCTATAATTCACCCCTCCACTTT. Its translation: CASSPGQRAYNSPLHF. The full variable domain, with the rest looked up from reference TRBV5-1 and TRBJ1-6, is KAGVTQTPRYLIKTRGQQVTLSCSPISGHRSVSWYQQTPGQGLQFLFEYFSETQRNKGNFPGRFSGRQFSNSRSEMNVSTLELGDSALYLCASSPGQRAYNSPLHFGNGTRLTVT.